This T cell receptor beta chain was captured by sequencing in a study of CD8 T cells in ankylosing spondylitis. TCR beta libraries were made by quantitative 5'-RACE with molecular barcodes. TCRdb ran MiXCR on the 5' RACE reads and lists one entry per CDR3 protein. The data hold about 100,000 distinct CDR3 sequences, with approximately 25% observed a single time. V lost 3 bases and J 4 bases, leaving 7 bases between the germline ends. CDR3 length: 13 amino acids. Points from the study as a whole: According to the report, clones linked to the disease were significantly enriched in matched synovial fluid samples taken from ankylosing spondylitis patients.

Note on this clonotype: What it binds is unknown.

The chain has TRBV12-3 or TRBV12-4 and TRBJ1-3; the D is unclear. The clonotype was recovered from a male donor with ankylosing spondylitis. Sequenced sample: synovial fluid, either unsorted or a sorted T cell fraction (not recorded which). The chain's CDR3 is CASSFRSGNTIYF. CDR3 nucleotides: TGTGCCAGCAGTTTTCGGTCGGGAAACACCATATATTTT.